A selection of T cell receptor beta chains follows, all from one sample in a study of cytomegalovirus exposure and HLA in healthy donors. The method was immunoSEQ multiplex PCR; TCRdb's version includes in-frame clones alone and lacks a portion of them. The table has some 110,000 clones, about nine tenths seen once; the top ten hold more than 1.5%. The material sequenced was PBMCs. Source of these receptors: a man younger than 30 in good health and CMV-seronegative. Both conserved end residues are part of each CDR3. The order of the fields is J gene, V gene, clone size, D gene, CDR3 DNA, CDR3 protein. The D gene is left open where the match is weak. Not every row has a clone size; where given, it reads once, few, many or a size class.

>TRBJ2-7|TRBV11-2|-|-
TGTGCCAGCAGCTCACAGGGATCTCGAGACTACGAGCAGTACTTC
CASSSQGSRDYEQYF
>TRBJ2-2|TRBV19|few|-
TGTGCCAGTAGTATTGGCAGGGGCCACACCGGGGAGCTGTTTTTT
CASSIGRGHTGELFF
>TRBJ2-3|TRBV9|few|TRBD2
TGTGCCAGCAGCCCATCAATAGCGGGGGGGCTAGCAGATACGCAGTATTTT
CASSPSIAGGLADTQYF
>TRBJ1-2|TRBV30|-|-
TGTGCCTGGAGTGTTGAGAAGTGGTATGGCTACACCTTC
CAWSVEKWYGYTF
>TRBJ1-5|TRBV4-1|-|-
TGCGCCAGCAGCCAAGAAGGTCAGGGGATGAATCAGCCCCAGCATTTT
CASSQEGQGMNQPQHF
>TRBJ2-7|TRBV27|-|TRBD2
TGTGCCAGCAGTTTATCGCCTAGCGGGATCTTATTGTACGAGCAGTACTTC
CASSLSPSGILLYEQYF
>TRBJ1-6|TRBV11-2|-|-
TGTGCCAGCAGCTTAGGGACAGAAACTAATTCACCCCTCCACTTT
CASSLGTETNSPLHF
>TRBJ1-4|TRBV2|-|TRBD1
TGTGCCAGCAGTACAGGGGGCAGTGAAAAACTGTTTTTT
CASSTGGSEKLFF
>TRBJ1-5|TRBV10-3|-|-
TGTGCCGCAGGCGAGTCGGTTCAGCCCCAGCATTTT
CAAGESVQPQHF
>TRBJ2-1|TRBV11-2|-|TRBD2
TGTGCCAGCAGCTCCGGACTAGCGGTTTACAATGAGCAGTTCTTC
CASSSGLAVYNEQFF
>TRBJ2-3|TRBV6-4|once|TRBD2
TGTGCCAGCAGCCCAGGACTAGCCTCGAACACAGATACGCAGTATTTT
CASSPGLASNTDTQYF
>TRBJ1-1|TRBV7-9|-|-
TGTGCCAGCAGCTTGGCGAGGGTGAACACTGAAGCTTTCTTT
CASSLARVNTEAFF
>TRBJ2-3|TRBV2|-|-
TGTGCCAGCAGTGAATGGGTAGGATTAGCAGCGTCTAGCACAGATACGCAGTATTTT
CASSEWVGLAASSTDTQYF
>TRBJ2-1|TRBV2|-|TRBD2
TGTGCCAGCAGACTAGCGGACAATGAGCAGTTCTTC
CASRLADNEQFF
>TRBJ2-3|TRBV5-8|-|-
TGTGCCAGCAGCTCCCCATCAGTAGCGGGCACAGATACGCAGTATTTT
CASSSPSVAGTDTQYF
>TRBJ1-1|TRBV27|few|-
TGTGCCAGCCAGAGAGGCACTGAAGCTTTCTTT
CASQRGTEAFF
>TRBJ2-1|TRBV29-1|-|TRBD2
TGCAGCGTTGATCGACTAGCGGGTGAGCAGTTCTTC
CSVDRLAGEQFF
>TRBJ2-1|TRBV27|-|TRBD2
TGTGCCAGCAGTTTAGGGCTAGCGGGAGTGGATGAGCAGTTCTTC
CASSLGLAGVDEQFF
>TRBJ1-1|TRBV21-1|few|-
TGTGCCAGCAGCTCACACAGGCGGAACACTGAAGCTTTCTTT
CASSSHRRNTEAFF
>TRBJ1-1|TRBV14|-|-
TGTGCCAGCAGCCAAAACAGGGTCGCTGAAGCTTTCTTT
CASSQNRVAEAFF
>TRBJ1-2|TRBV11-2|-|TRBD1
TGTGCCAGCAGCTTGTTGGGACAGGGCCTTTCTGGCTACACCTTC
CASSLLGQGLSGYTF
>TRBJ1-1|TRBV9|-|-
TGTGCCAGCAGCGTAGTTGTCGATGCAGACACTGAAGCTTTCTTT
CASSVVVDADTEAFF
>TRBJ2-2|TRBV28|-|-
TGTGCCAGCAGCCGTTTTACAGGTTCCCCTTCCCGGGACACCGGGGAGCTGTTTTTT
CASSRFTGSPSRDTGELFF
>TRBJ1-5|TRBV7-2|-|-
TGTGCCAGCAGCCAGGGTTTGCTATATAGCAATCAGCCCCAGCATTTT
CASSQGLLYSNQPQHF
>TRBJ2-2|TRBV11-3|once|TRBD2
TGTGCCAGCAGCTTAGTTCTAGGACTAGCGTCGAACACCGGGGAGCTGTTTTTT
CASSLVLGLASNTGELFF
>TRBJ2-4|TRBV7-2|once|TRBD1
TGTGCCAGCAGCTTAGGAGGGGACAGCTCCAAAAACATTCAGTACTTC
CASSLGGDSSKNIQYF
>TRBJ2-3|TRBV19|-|TRBD2
TGTGCCAGTAGTCCCCGGGGCGGGGGGGCAGATACGCAGTATTTT
CASSPRGGGADTQYF
>TRBJ2-5|TRBV6-1|-|-
TGTGCCAGCAGTAAAGCAGACAGTAAAGAGACCCAGTACTTC
CASSKADSKETQYF
>TRBJ1-1|TRBV19|-|TRBD1
TGTGCCAGTAGTAGAACCGGGACAGGGGGGATGAACACTGAAGCTTTCTTT
CASSRTGTGGMNTEAFF
>TRBJ1-1|TRBV30|-|-
TGTGCCCGCGGACAGAACATGAACACTGAAGCTTTCTTT
CARGQNMNTEAFF
>TRBJ1-2|TRBV19|-|-
TGTGCCAGTAGTATTAATCCTGGGAAGGGCGGGGCGTTGGACTATGGCTACACCTTC
CASSINPGKGGALDYGYTF
>TRBJ1-1|TRBV28|-|-
TGTGCCAGCATGCAGGAAGGCTACACTGAAGCTTTCTTT
CASMQEGYTEAFF
>TRBJ2-5|TRBV28|-|TRBD1
TGTGCCAGCAGTCAATCCAAGACAGGGTTGGGTGAGACCCAGTACTTC
CASSQSKTGLGETQYF
>TRBJ2-7|TRBV6-1|-|TRBD2
TGTGCCAGCAGTGAAGGTGGAGAATTAAGCGGGAGGGCCATTTTC
CASSEGGELSGRAIF
>TRBJ2-2|TRBV6-1|-|-
TGTGCCAGCAGTGAAAGGGCAGGGTCGAACACCGGGGAGCTGTTTTTT
CASSERAGSNTGELFF
>TRBJ2-1|TRBV7-6|once|TRBD2
TGTGCCAGCAGCACCCATAAGCGGGAGGTCCTTCTCTCCTACAATGAGCAGTTCTTC
CASSTHKREVLLSYNEQFF
>TRBJ2-5|TRBV7-6|-|TRBD1
TGTGCCAGCAGCGTATCCAGGACAGGGAAGACCCAGTACTTC
CASSVSRTGKTQYF
>TRBJ1-2|TRBV19|medium-sized|-
TGTGCCAGTAGCCATACAGAAGACAGAGTCTATGGCTACACCTTC
CASSHTEDRVYGYTF
>TRBJ1-4|TRBV19|-|TRBD1
TGTGCCAGTAGTATGCACAGGGGGGCGACTAATGAAAAACTGTTTTTT
CASSMHRGATNEKLFF
>TRBJ1-1|TRBV7-9|-|-
TGTGCCAGCAGCCAACTCAGGGGAAACACTGAAGCTTTCTTT
CASSQLRGNTEAFF
>TRBJ1-2|TRBV7-2|once|-
TGTGCCAGCAGCTTCGCGGGGCAACCTGGCTACACCTTC
CASSFAGQPGYTF
>TRBJ2-3|TRBV18|-|TRBD2
TGTGCCAGCTCACCCGGGGGGTACACAGATACGCAGTATTTT
CASSPGGYTDTQYF
>TRBJ2-7|TRBV7-9|-|-
TGTGCCAGCAGCTTAGCTCACAGGGTCTACGAGCAGTACTTC
CASSLAHRVYEQYF
>TRBJ1-2|TRBV6-1|-|TRBD1
TGTGCCAGCAGTGAATCGGGGACAGTTTGGTCTCGTAATGGCTACACCTTC
CASSESGTVWSRNGYTF
>TRBJ1-1|TRBV19|-|-
TGTGCCAGTAGTATCACAGGGCGGGAAGCTTTCTTT
CASSITGREAFF
>TRBJ2-2|TRBV5-6|-|-
TGTGCCAGCAGCGTGACAGGCTACCCTGACGCGAACACCGGGGAGCTGTTTTTT
CASSVTGYPDANTGELFF
>TRBJ2-7|TRBV29-1|-|TRBD2
TGCAGCGTTGATGTAGCGGGAGTAGGTGAGCAGTACTTC
CSVDVAGVGEQYF
>TRBJ2-3|TRBV10-3|-|TRBD1
TGTGCCATCAGCTTTGGACAGGGGTGGGGTACGCAGTATTTT
CAISFGQGWGTQYF
>TRBJ1-3|TRBV28|-|-
TGTGCCAGCAGTCGAACTCGCTCTGGAAACACCATATATTTT
CASSRTRSGNTIYF
>TRBJ1-5|TRBV10-3|few|TRBD1
TGTGCCATCAGTCCCGACAGGGGCAATCAGCCCCAGCATTTT
CAISPDRGNQPQHF
>TRBJ2-7|TRBV29-1|-|-
TGCAGCGTCCTACCGGAACAGGGCTACGAGCAGTACTTC
CSVLPEQGYEQYF
>TRBJ1-3|TRBV9|-|-
TGTGCCAGCAGCGTCCGGAGCTCTGGAAACACCATATATTTT
CASSVRSSGNTIYF
>TRBJ2-7|TRBV11-2|-|TRBD1
TGTGCCAGCAGCTTAGTTCAAATCCAGGGGGTTTACTACGAGCAGTACTTC
CASSLVQIQGVYYEQYF
>TRBJ2-1|TRBV18|-|-
TGTGCCAGCTCACCGAGGGGGGGGAGCTACAATGAGCAGTTCTTC
CASSPRGGSYNEQFF
>TRBJ1-3|TRBV6-5|-|TRBD1
TGTGCCAGCAGGTCCACAGGGGGGAGAAACACCATATATTTT
CASRSTGGRNTIYF
>TRBJ1-1|TRBV5-4|-|-
TGTGCCAGCAGCTTGCGTTTCAGGCAGCACACTGAAGCTTTCTTT
CASSLRFRQHTEAFF
>TRBJ2-7|TRBV28|-|-
TGTGCCAGCAGTCCGAGTTTCCGGGAGCAGTACTTC
CASSPSFREQYF
>TRBJ1-1|TRBV10-2|once|-
TGCGCCAGCAGTGAGACAGGTTTAAACACTGAAGCTTTCTTT
CASSETGLNTEAFF
>TRBJ2-7|TRBV27|-|TRBD2
TGTGCCAGGGGGGGACTAGCGGGAACCTACGAGCAGTACTTC
CARGGLAGTYEQYF
>TRBJ2-1|TRBV4-2|-|-
TGTGCCAGCAGCCAAAGATTGCGGTCAGGGAACTATGAGCAGTTCTTC
CASSQRLRSGNYEQFF